This paragraph reports one T cell receptor (beta chain). No antigen is known for it. The data were obtained in a study of shared clonotypes between healthy human individuals. Donation came from healthy HIV-negative adults that had no recent acute infections or vaccinations. Points from the study as a whole: Investigators expected sequencing depth to affect clonotype sharing among donors. Blood was the sole source, and tissue repertoires probably differ.

The CDR3 is 15 residues long. The germline CDR1 and CDR2 sequences are KGHSH and LQKENI. V dropped 5 bases and J dropped 3; count of bases not matched to a gene: 7. The authors sequenced unsorted PBMC DNA on ten immunoSEQ deep assay plates. The data were produced by immunoSEQ multiplex PCR, yet TCRdb's version contains in-frame clones alone and is incomplete. The profile covers some 530,000 clones, with 70% to 80% appearing a single time and approximately 12% taken by the ten largest. This receptor was obtained from a woman in her thirties or forties in good health. Some clones in this sample may be carry-over from other donors' samples. Input material: PBMCs. The rearrangement joins TRBV18 to TRBJ2-4; TRBD1 agrees at 7 bases. The CDR3 sequence: CASSIDRVGKNIQYF. CDR3 DNA: TGTGCCAGCTCAATCGACAGGGTTGGCAAAAACATTCAGTACTTC. Full variable domain (remainder filled in from reference TRBV18 and TRBJ2-4): NAGVMQNPRHLVRRRGQEARLRCSPMKGHSHVYWYRQLPEEGLKFMVYLQKENIIDESGMPKERFSAEFPKEGPSILRIQQVVRGDSAAYFCASSIDRVGKNIQYFGAGTRLSVL.